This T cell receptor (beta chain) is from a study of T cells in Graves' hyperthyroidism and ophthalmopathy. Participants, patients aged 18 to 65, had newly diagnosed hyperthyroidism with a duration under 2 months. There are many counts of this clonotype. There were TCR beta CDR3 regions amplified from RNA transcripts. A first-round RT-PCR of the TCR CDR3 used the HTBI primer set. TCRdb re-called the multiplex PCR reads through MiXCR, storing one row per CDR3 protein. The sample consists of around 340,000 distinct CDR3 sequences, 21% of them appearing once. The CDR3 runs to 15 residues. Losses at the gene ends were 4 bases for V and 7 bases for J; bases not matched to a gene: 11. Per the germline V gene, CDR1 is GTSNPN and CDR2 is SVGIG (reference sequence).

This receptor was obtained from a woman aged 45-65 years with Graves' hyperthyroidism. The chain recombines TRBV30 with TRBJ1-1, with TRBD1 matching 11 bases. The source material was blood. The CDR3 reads CAWTTNGQGAGEAFF. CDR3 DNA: TGTGCCTGGACTACAAACGGACAGGGGGCTGGTGAAGCTTTCTTT.